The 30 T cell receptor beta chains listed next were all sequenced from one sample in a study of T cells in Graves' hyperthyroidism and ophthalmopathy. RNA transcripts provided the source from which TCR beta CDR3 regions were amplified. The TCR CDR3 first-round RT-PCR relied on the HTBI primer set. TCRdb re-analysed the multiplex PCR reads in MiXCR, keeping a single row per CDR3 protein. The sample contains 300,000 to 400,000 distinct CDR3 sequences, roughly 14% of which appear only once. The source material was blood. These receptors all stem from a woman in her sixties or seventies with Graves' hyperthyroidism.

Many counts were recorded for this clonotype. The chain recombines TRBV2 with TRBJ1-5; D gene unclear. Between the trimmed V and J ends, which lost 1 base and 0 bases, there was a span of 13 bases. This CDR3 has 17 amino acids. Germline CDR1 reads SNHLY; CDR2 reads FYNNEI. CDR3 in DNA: TGTGCCAGCAGTGAAGTTACACCCGTAATTAGCAATCAGCCCCAGCATTTT. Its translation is CASSEVTPVISNQPQHF. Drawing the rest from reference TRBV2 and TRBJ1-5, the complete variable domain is EPEVTQTPSHQVTQMGQEVILRCVPISNHLYFYWYRQILGQKVEFLVSFYNNEISEKSEIFDDQFSVERPDGSNFTLKIRSTKLEDSAMYFCASSEVTPVISNQPQHFGDGTRLSIL.

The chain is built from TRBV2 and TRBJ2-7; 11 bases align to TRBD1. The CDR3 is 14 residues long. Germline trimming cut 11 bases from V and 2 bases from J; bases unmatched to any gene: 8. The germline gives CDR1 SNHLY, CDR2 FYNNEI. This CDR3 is CAGSGQGGPYEQYF. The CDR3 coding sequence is TGTGCCGGTTCGGGACAGGGGGGCCCCTACGAGCAGTACTTC.

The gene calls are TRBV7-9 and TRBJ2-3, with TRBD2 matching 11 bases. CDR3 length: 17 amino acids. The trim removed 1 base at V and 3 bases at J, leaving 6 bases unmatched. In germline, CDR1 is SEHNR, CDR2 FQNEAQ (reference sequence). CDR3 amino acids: CASSLDPGLAATDTQYF. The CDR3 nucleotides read TGTGCCAGCAGCTTAGACCCGGGACTAGCGGCAACAGATACGCAGTATTTT. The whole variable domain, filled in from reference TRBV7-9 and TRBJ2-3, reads DTGVSQNPRHKITKRGQNVTFRCDPISEHNRLYWYRQTLGQGPEFLTYFQNEAQLEKSRLLSDRFSAERPKGSFSTLEIQRTEQGDSAMYLCASSLDPGLAATDTQYFGPGTRLTVL.

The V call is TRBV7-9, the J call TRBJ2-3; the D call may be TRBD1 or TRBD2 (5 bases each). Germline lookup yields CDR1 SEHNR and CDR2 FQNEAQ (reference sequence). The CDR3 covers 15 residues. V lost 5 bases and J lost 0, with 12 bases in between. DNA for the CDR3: TGTGCCAGCAGCGAACCGGGACGTAGCACAGATACGCAGTATTTT. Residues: CASSEPGRSTDTQYF.

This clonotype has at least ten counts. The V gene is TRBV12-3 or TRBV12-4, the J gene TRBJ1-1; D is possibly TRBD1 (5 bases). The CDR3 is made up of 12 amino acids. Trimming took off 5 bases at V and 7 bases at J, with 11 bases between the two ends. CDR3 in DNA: TGTGCCAGCAGTCCGGGGCGGGGTGAAGCTTTCTTT. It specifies CASSPGRGEAFF.

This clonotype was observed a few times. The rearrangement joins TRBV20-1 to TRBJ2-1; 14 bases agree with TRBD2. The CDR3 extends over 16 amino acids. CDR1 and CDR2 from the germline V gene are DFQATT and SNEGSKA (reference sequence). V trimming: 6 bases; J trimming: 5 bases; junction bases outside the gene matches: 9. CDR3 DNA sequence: TGCAGTGCCTTGGGACTAGCGGGAGCGAGCCACAATGAGCAGTTCTTC. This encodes CSALGLAGASHNEQFF.

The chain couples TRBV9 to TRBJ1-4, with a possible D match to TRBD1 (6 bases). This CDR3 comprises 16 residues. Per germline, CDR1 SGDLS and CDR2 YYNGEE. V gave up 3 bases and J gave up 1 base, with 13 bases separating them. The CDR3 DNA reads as TGTGCCAGCAGCGCAGACCGGGGGCGAACTAATGAAAAACTGTTTTTT. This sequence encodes CASSADRGRTNEKLFF. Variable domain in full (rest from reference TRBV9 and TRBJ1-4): DSGVTQTPKHLITATGQRVTLRCSPRSGDLSVYWYQQSLDQGLQFLIQYYNGEERAKGNILERFSAQQFPDLHSELNLSSLELGDSALYFCASSADRGRTNEKLFFGSGTQLSVL.

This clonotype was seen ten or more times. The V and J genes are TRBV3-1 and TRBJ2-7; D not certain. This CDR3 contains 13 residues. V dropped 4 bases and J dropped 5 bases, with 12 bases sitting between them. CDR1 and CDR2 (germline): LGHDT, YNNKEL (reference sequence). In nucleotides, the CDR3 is TGTGCCAGCAGCCCGATAAGTTTGGACGAGCAGTACTTC. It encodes CASSPISLDEQYF.

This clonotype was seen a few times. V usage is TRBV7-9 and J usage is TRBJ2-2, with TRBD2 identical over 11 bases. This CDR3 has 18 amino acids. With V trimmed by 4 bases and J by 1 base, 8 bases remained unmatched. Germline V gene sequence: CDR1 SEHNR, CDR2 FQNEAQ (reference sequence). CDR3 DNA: TGTGCCAGCAGCTGGACTAGCGGGTCCCGCCTGAACACCGGGGAGCTGTTTTTT. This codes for CASSWTSGSRLNTGELFF.

The CDR3 nucleotides read TGTGCCAGCAGCCCTGGACTGCGCTCTGGAAACACCATATATTTT. It yields the protein CASSPGLRSGNTIYF. V is TRBV7-2 and J is TRBJ1-3; D is uncertain. This CDR3 has 15 residues. Germline V gives CDR1 SGHTA, CDR2 FQGNSA. With 5 bases removed from V and 0 bases from J, the gap between germline ends came to 11 bases.

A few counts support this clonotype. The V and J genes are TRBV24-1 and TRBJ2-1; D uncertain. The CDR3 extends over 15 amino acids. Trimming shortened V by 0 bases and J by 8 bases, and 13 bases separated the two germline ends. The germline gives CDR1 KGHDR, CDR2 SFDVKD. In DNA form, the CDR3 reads TGTGCCACCAGTGATTTGCAGGTCAGCGTCTATGAGCAGTTCTTC. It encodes CATSDLQVSVYEQFF.

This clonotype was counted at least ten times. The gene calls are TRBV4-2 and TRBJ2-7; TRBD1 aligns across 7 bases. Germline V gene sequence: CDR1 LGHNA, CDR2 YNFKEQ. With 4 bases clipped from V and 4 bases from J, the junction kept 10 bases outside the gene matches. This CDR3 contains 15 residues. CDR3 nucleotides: TGTGCCAGCAGCCCCAGCGTCGGGACAGCTTACGAGCAGTACTTC. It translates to CASSPSVGTAYEQYF.

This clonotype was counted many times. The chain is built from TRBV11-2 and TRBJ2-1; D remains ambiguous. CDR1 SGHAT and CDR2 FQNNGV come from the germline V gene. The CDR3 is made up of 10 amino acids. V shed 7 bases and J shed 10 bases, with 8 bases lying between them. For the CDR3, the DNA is TGTGCCAGCATTCCCCGCGAGCAGTTCTTC. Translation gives CASIPREQFF.

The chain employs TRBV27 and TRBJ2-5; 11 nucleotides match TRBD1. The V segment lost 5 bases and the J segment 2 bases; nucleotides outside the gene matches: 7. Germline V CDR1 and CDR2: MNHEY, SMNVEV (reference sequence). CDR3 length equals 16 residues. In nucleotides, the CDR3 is TGTGCCAGCAGTCAACGGACAGGGGGCCGGCAAGAGACCCAGTACTTC. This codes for CASSQRTGGRQETQYF.

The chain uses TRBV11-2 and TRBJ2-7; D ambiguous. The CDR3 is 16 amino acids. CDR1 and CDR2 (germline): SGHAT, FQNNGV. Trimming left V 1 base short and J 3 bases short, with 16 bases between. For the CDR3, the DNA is TGTGCCAGCAGCTTAGCGCAGGAAGAGGTTAGCTACGAGCAGTACTTC. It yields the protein CASSLAQEEVSYEQYF.

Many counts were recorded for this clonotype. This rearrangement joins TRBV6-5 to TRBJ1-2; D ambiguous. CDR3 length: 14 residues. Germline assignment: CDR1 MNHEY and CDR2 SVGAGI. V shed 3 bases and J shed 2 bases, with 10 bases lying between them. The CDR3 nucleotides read TGTGCCAGCAGTTATTCGAGGTTAAACTATGGCTACACCTTC. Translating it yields CASSYSRLNYGYTF.

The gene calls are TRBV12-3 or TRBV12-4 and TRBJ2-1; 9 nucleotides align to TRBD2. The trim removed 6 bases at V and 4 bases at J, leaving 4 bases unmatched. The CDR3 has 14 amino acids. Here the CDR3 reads CASRVAGAYNEQFF. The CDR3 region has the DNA TGTGCCAGCAGGGTAGCGGGAGCTTACAATGAGCAGTTCTTC.

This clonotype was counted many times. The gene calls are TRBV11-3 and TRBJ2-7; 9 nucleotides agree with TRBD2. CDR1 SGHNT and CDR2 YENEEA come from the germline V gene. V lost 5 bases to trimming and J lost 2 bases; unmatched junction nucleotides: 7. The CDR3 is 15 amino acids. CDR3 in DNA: TGTGCCAGCAGCGAGAGACTAGCGGACACCTACGAGCAGTACTTC. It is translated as CASSERLADTYEQYF.

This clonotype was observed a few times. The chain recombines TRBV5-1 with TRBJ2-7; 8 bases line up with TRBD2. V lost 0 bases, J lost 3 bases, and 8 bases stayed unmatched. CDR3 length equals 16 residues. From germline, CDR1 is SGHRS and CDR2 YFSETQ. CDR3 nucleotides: TGCGCCAGCAGCTTGGCATGGGCTAGCGGGTTCTACGAGCAGTACTTC. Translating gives CASSLAWASGFYEQYF.

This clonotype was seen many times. CDR3 bases: TGCAGTGCTAGAGTTGCAGACAGGGGAGAAGAGACCCAGTACTTC. Amino acids: CSARVADRGEETQYF. The V and J genes are TRBV20-1 and TRBJ2-5; 8 bases line up with TRBD1. J gave up 3 bases and V 1 base, and 7 bases lay outside the gene matches. Germline V gives CDR1 DFQATT, CDR2 SNEGSKA (reference sequence). The CDR3 totals 15 residues.

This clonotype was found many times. The CDR3 here is CSVGQGGTDTQYF. The CDR3, as DNA: TGCAGCGTTGGACAGGGCGGGACAGATACGCAGTATTTT. The chain joins TRBV29-1 to TRBJ2-3, with 7 nucleotides matching TRBD1. The CDR3 sequence is 13 residues long. The J segment lost 3 bases and the V segment lost 4 bases, leaving 4 bases of the junction unmatched. Per the germline V gene, CDR1 is SQVTM and CDR2 is ANQGSEA.

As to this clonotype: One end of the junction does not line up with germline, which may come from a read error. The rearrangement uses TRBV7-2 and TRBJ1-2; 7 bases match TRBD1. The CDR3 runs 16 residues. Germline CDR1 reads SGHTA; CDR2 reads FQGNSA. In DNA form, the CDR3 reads TGTGCCAGCAGCGACATTAGGGCGACAGGGTTGAAGGTCGGGGCCTTC. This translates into CASSDIRATGLKVGAF. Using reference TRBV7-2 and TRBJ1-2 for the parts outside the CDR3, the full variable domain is GAGVSQSPSNKVTEKGKDVELRCDPISGHTALYWYRQSLGQGLEFLIYFQGNSAPDKSGLPSDRFSAERTGGSVSTLTIQRTQQEDSAVYLCASSDIRATGLKVGAFGSGTRLTVV.

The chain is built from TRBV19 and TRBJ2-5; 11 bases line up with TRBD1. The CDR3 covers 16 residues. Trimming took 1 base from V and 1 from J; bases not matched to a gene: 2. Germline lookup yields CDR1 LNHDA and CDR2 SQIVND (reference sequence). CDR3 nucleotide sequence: TGTGCCAGTAGTATAGCCGGGACAGGGGGCCAAGAGACCCAGTACTTC. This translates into CASSIAGTGGQETQYF.

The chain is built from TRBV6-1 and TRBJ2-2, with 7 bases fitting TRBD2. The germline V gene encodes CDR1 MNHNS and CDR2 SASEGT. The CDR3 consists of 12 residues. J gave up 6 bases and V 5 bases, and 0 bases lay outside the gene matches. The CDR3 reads CASSRGAGELFF. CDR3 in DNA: TGTGCCAGCAGTCGGGGGGCCGGGGAGCTGTTTTTT.

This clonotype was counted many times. For the CDR3, the DNA is TGCAGTGCTAGAGGCAGGCCCCGGGAGTGGTTATATGAGCAGTTCTTC. This codes for CSARGRPREWLYEQFF. V is TRBV20-1 and J is TRBJ2-1, with D possibly matching TRBD2 (6 bases). The CDR3 spans 16 residues. In germline, CDR1 is DFQATT, CDR2 SNEGSKA (reference sequence). Trimming pared 1 base from V and 8 bases from J, leaving 21 bases between.

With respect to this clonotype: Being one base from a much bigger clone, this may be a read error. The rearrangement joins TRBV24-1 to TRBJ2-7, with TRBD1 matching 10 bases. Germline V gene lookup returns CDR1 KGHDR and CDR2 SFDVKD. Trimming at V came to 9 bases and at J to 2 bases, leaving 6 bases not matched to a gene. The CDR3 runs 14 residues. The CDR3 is CATADRGTPYEQYF. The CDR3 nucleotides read TGTGCCACCGCGGACAGGGGGACTCCCTACGAGCAGTACTTC.

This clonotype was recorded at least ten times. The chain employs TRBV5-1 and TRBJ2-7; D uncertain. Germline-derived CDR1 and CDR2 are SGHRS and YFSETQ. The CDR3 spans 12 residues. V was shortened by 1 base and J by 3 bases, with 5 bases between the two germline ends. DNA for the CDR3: TGCGCCAGCAGCTTGACTTTCTACGAGCAGTACTTC. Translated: CASSLTFYEQYF.

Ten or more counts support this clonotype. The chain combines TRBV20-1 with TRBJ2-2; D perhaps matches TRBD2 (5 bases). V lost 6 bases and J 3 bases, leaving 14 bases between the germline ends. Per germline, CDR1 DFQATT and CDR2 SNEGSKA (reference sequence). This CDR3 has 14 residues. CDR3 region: CSAARTGYTGELFF. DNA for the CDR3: TGCAGTGCCGCCCGAACGGGGTACACCGGGGAGCTGTTTTTT.

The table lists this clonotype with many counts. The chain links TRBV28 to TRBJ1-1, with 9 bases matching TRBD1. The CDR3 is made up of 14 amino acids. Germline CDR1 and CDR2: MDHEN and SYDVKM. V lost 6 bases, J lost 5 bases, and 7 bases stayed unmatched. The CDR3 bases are TGTGCCAGCAGGATCGGACAGGGGACGACTGAAGCTTTCTTT. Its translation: CASRIGQGTTEAFF.

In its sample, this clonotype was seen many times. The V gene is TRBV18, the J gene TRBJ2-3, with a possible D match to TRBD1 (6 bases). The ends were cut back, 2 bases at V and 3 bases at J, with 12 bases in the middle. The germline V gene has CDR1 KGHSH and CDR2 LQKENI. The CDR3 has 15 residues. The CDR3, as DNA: TGTGCCAGCTCACCATCAGGGGCTCTGACAGATACGCAGTATTTT. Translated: CASSPSGALTDTQYF.